Below are 4 T cell receptor beta chains sequenced from a single sample in a study of OX40 agonist ivuxolimab in advanced cancers. Clones were read by immunoSEQ multiplex PCR, and TCRdb kept only the in-frame ones, dropping some. The sample shows roughly 30,000 clones, around 86% of them seen only once. Sample: CD4+ or CD8+ T cells sorted from blood, taken in a trial of the OX40 agonist ivuxolimab. The receptors shown here come from an adult with an advanced solid tumor such as melanoma, head and neck, liver or kidney cancer.

The V gene is TRBV19, the J gene TRBJ1-5; 8 bases are a match to TRBD1. CDR3 length: 14 residues. From germline, CDR1 is LNHDA and CDR2 SQIVND (reference sequence). The trim removed 5 bases at V and 7 bases at J, leaving 7 bases unmatched. The CDR3 DNA is TGTGCCAGTAGTCTCCGACAGGGGAAGCAGCCCCAGCATTTT. Its translation: CASSLRQGKQPQHF.

The rearrangement links TRBV27 to TRBJ1-1; D gene uncertain. The CDR3 totals 14 residues. Germline V gives CDR1 MNHEY, CDR2 SMNVEV (reference sequence). Trimming pared 8 bases from V and 1 base from J, leaving 14 bases between. The CDR3 region has the DNA TGTGCCAGCCGTCACGGCCCGCGGAACACTGAAGCTTTCTTT. Its protein is CASRHGPRNTEAFF.

The CDR3 region has the DNA TGTGCCAGCAGCGTATTCGCAGGTACCAGGATAGACTATGGCTACACCTTC. It is translated as CASSVFAGTRIDYGYTF. The V and J genes are TRBV9 and TRBJ1-2; D gene ambiguous. V lost 1 base and J lost 3, with 19 bases in between. The CDR3 contains 17 residues. Germline-derived CDR1 and CDR2 are SGDLS and YYNGEE.

This rearrangement joins TRBV27 to TRBJ2-7; unclear D gene. The length of the CDR3 is 14 residues. Trimming shortened V by 5 bases and J by 1 base, and 12 bases separated the two germline ends. CDR1 is MNHEY and CDR2 is SMNVEV in the germline V gene (reference sequence). CDR3 residues: CASSLSGLSYEQYF. The CDR3 DNA is TGTGCCAGCAGTCTGAGTGGCCTGTCCTACGAGCAGTACTTC.